The rows below give T cell receptor beta chains drawn from one sample of a study of Graves' ophthalmopathy and Graves' hyperthyroidism. MiXCR, run by TCRdb on the multiplex PCR reads, gives a single entry per CDR3 protein. The sample has 300,000 to 400,000 distinct CDR3 sequences; roughly a sixth are singletons. The sequenced material came from peripheral blood. All receptors come from an adult woman with stable Graves' hyperthyroidism. Both conserved end residues are part of each CDR3. A D gene is named only where the DNA matches it firmly. Size tells how often a clone was seen (once, few, many) or the class of an expanded clone, and some rows leave it out.

cdr3_length d_call j_call v_call clone_size cdr3_aa cdr3_nt
13 NA TRBJ2-5 TRBV28 many CASSLTGNSAQYF TGTGCCAGCAGTTTAACAGGGAATTCGGCCCAGTACTTC
14 NA TRBJ2-5 TRBV29-1 many CSVQGFDSGETQYF TGCAGCGTTCAGGGGTTTGATTCGGGAGAGACCCAGTACTTC
15 TRBD2 TRBJ2-3 TRBV28 few CASRETSGYTDTQYF TGTGCCAGCAGGGAGACTAGCGGATACACAGATACGCAGTATTTT
14 NA TRBJ2-4 TRBV28 NA CASSFERNKNIQYF TGTGCCAGCAGTTTTGAAAGGAACAAAAACATTCAGTACTTC
17 TRBD1 TRBJ1-2 TRBV11-2 NA CASSPKMGTGFIRGYTF TGTGCCAGCAGCCCCAAGATGGGGACAGGGTTTATCAGAGGCTACACCTTC
10 NA TRBJ1-5 TRBV5-1 many CASGNQPQHF TGCGCCAGCGGCAATCAGCCCCAGCATTTT
14 NA TRBJ2-2 TRBV10-3 NA CAMQQRSNTGELFF TGTGCCATGCAACAGAGATCGAACACCGGGGAGCTGTTTTTT
16 NA TRBJ1-3 TRBV20-1 many CSAPKTDTSSGNTIYF TGCAGCGCCCCGAAGACGGACACGAGCTCTGGAAACACCATATATTTT
14 NA TRBJ1-1 TRBV14 many CASSQLFSKTEAFF TGTGCCAGCAGCCAATTATTTTCTAAGACTGAAGCTTTCTTT
16 NA TRBJ1-1 TRBV9 many CASSVDEGSTNTEAFF TGTGCCAGCAGCGTAGATGAGGGGTCAACGAACACTGAAGCTTTCTTT
13 NA TRBJ1-1 TRBV27 many CASSVRENTEAFF TGTGCCAGCAGTGTCAGGGAGAACACTGAAGCTTTCTTT
13 NA TRBJ2-5 TRBV28 many CASSLVIRETQYF TGTGCCAGCAGCCTAGTTATTAGGGAGACCCAGTACTTC
14 NA TRBJ2-7 TRBV7-9 few CASSPTRRGFEQYF TGTGCCAGCAGCCCAACCCGCCGGGGATTCGAGCAGTACTTC
16 TRBD1 TRBJ1-1 TRBV5-5 many CASSLSRTGRGTEAFF TGTGCCAGCAGCTTGTCCCGGACAGGTCGAGGCACTGAAGCTTTCTTT
18 NA TRBJ1-5 TRBV27 many CASSPAWSAGYSNQPQHF TGTGCCAGCAGTCCAGCTTGGTCGGCGGGTTATAGCAATCAGCCCCAGCATTTT
13 NA TRBJ2-7 TRBV27 many CASSSGKTYEQYF TGTGCCAGCAGTTCCGGGAAAACCTACGAGCAGTACTTC
13 NA TRBJ2-7 TRBV6-1 many CAAGGVGSYEQYF TGTGCCGCGGGCGGTGTCGGCTCCTACGAGCAGTACTTC
14 NA TRBJ1-1 TRBV7-9 few CASSQWEGITEAFF TGTGCCAGCAGCCAATGGGAGGGGATCACTGAAGCTTTCTTT
14 NA TRBJ2-5 TRBV20-1 many CSAPLGGAGETQYF TGCAGTGCCCCCTTGGGGGGGGCAGGAGAGACCCAGTACTTC
15 TRBD1 TRBJ2-7 TRBV12-3/TRBV12-4 many CASSLGDSPSYEQYF TGTGCCAGCAGTTTAGGGGACAGCCCATCCTACGAGCAGTACTTC
12 NA TRBJ2-7 TRBV29-1 few CSVVGIEYEQYF TGCAGCGTTGTGGGGATCGAGTACGAGCAGTACTTC
14 NA TRBJ1-5 TRBV12-3/TRBV12-4 many CATNREGSNQPQHF TGTGCCACCAACAGAGAGGGCAGCAATCAGCCCCAGCATTTT
13 NA TRBJ1-3 TRBV28 many CAHWVLARNTIYF TGTGCTCACTGGGTGTTAGCCCGAAACACCATATATTTT
14 NA TRBJ2-6 TRBV28 many CASSPGTGANVLTF TGTGCCAGCAGTCCAGGGACTGGGGCCAACGTCCTGACTTTC
12 TRBD1 TRBJ2-7 TRBV2 many CAAGQGTYEQYF TGTGCCGCGGGACAGGGGACCTACGAGCAGTACTTC
10 NA TRBJ2-4 TRBV6-1 many CASGSGIQYF TGTGCCAGCGGAAGCGGCATTCAGTACTTC
14 TRBD2 TRBJ2-5 TRBV12-3/TRBV12-4 many CASSPTSGEGTQYF TGTGCCAGCAGTCCCACCTCTGGGGAGGGGACCCAGTACTTC
14 NA TRBJ1-1 TRBV12-3/TRBV12-4 NA CASSRGHLNTEAFF TGTGCCAGCAGCCGCGGGCACCTGAACACTGAAGCTTTCTTT
12 NA TRBJ2-5 TRBV20-1 many CSANWFQETQYF TGCAGTGCCAACTGGTTCCAAGAGACCCAGTACTTC
17 NA TRBJ2-7 TRBV6-5 NA CASSYYRARDRTYEQYF TGTGCCAGCAGTTACTACCGCGCCCGTGACAGGACCTACGAGCAGTACTTC
15 NA TRBJ1-2 TRBV6-1 many CASYEQLSSVYGYTF TGTGCCAGCTACGAACAGCTCTCCTCAGTCTATGGCTACACCTTC
17 TRBD1 TRBJ1-3 TRBV6-5 NA CASSSDRGLMSGNTIYF TGTGCCAGCAGTTCTGACAGGGGGCTGATGTCTGGAAACACCATATATTTT
14 NA TRBJ2-5 TRBV18 many CASSPPGFEETQYF TGTGCCAGCTCACCCCCAGGGTTTGAGGAGACCCAGTACTTC
15 NA TRBJ1-2 TRBV7-9 many CASSLDPGPHYGYTF TGTGCCAGCAGCTTAGATCCAGGACCTCACTATGGCTACACCTTC
14 NA TRBJ1-1 TRBV30 NA CAWIRGGQNTESFF TGTGCCTGGATAAGGGGGGGCCAGAACACTGAATCTTTCTTT
15 NA TRBJ1-1 TRBV6-5 once CASSYYQGGNTEAFF TGTGCCAGCAGTTACTACCAGGGCGGGAACACTGAAGCTTTCTTT
13 NA TRBJ2-5 TRBV12-3/TRBV12-4 many CASSSGQSETQYF TGTGCCAGCAGTTCTGGACAGTCGGAGACCCAGTACTTC
18 TRBD1 TRBJ2-7 TRBV6-1 many CASSDPNGFRDRGYEQYF TGTGCCAGCAGTGATCCTAACGGGTTCCGGGACAGGGGTTACGAGCAGTACTTC
18 TRBD2 TRBJ2-7 TRBV2 many CASSEYRRASGRAHEQYF TGTGCCAGCAGTGAATACCGAAGGGCTAGCGGGAGGGCGCACGAGCAGTACTTC
13 NA TRBJ1-2 TRBV5-1 many CASSLTGRNGYTF TGCGCCAGCAGCTTGACAGGCAGGAATGGCTACACCTTC
14 TRBD2 TRBJ2-7 TRBV5-1 NA CASSLSSGTREQYF TGCGCCAGCAGCTTGTCTAGCGGGACCCGCGAGCAGTACTTC
15 NA TRBJ2-7 TRBV4-2 few CASSQDRTGAGGQYF TGTGCCAGCAGCCAAGATCGCACGGGTGCTGGGGGGCAGTACTTC
14 TRBD1 TRBJ1-2 TRBV28 NA CASRGDSAAYGYTF TGTGCCAGCAGAGGGGACAGCGCCGCTTATGGCTACACCTTC
15 TRBD2 TRBJ2-2 TRBV12-3/TRBV12-4 many CASSSLAGDGGELFF TGTGCCAGCAGTTCACTAGCGGGAGACGGCGGGGAGCTGTTTTTT
14 NA TRBJ2-7 TRBV12-3/TRBV12-4 many CASSAGTRTYEQYF TGTGCCAGCAGTGCTGGTACAAGAACCTACGAGCAGTACTTC